The 3 T cell receptor beta chains reported below all come from one sample, sequenced in a study of CD8 T cells in Susac syndrome. An input of roughly 0.5 to 1 ug of RNA was subjected to reverse transcription using random hexamers. One entry per CDR3 protein results from TCRdb running MiXCR on the immunoSEQ multiplex PCR reads. This table has about 200,000 distinct CDR3 sequences, around 93% appearing once. Sequencing was done on a sample of CD4+ T cells from PBMCs. The receptors derive from a human donor with multiple sclerosis.

The chain couples TRBV19 to TRBJ2-4; D unresolved. CDR3 length equals 14 residues. V dropped 6 bases and J dropped 6 bases, with 15 bases sitting between them. The V gene's germline CDR1 is LNHDA and CDR2 SQIVND (reference sequence). CDR3 loop: CASSPDPSSNIQYF. Here the CDR3 DNA reads TGTGCCAGTAGCCCCGATCCGAGCTCAAACATTCAGTACTTC.

This clonotype appeared a single time. The chain links TRBV24-1 to TRBJ2-3; possibly TRBD1 or TRBD2 for D (5 bases each). V was pared by 7 bases and J by 2 bases, with 9 bases between. Germline loops: CDR1 KGHDR, CDR2 SFDVKD. The CDR3 length is 13 residues. CDR3 sequence: CATSPGPTDTQYF. DNA for the CDR3: TGTGCCACCAGCCCGGGGCCCACAGATACGCAGTATTTT.

The chain carries TRBV2 and TRBJ1-5; no reliable D call. Germline V lookup: CDR1 SNHLY, CDR2 FYNNEI. CDR3 length: 13 residues. The V end lost 8 bases, the J end lost 8 bases, and 16 bases lay between the germline ends. CDR3 amino acids: CASRPTRVEPQHF. DNA of the CDR3: TGTGCCAGCCGACCGACAAGGGTCGAGCCCCAGCATTTT.